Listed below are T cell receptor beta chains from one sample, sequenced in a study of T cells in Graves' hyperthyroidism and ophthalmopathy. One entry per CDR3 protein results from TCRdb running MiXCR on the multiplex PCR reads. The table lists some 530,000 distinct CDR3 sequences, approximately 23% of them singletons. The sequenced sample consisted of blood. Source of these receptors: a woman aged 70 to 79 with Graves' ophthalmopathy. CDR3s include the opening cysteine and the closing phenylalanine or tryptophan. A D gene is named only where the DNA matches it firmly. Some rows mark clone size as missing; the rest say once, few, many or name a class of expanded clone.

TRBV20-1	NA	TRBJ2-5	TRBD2	CSARGTSGRTRETQYF	TGCAGTGCTAGAGGGACTAGCGGGAGAACGCGGGAGACCCAGTACTTC
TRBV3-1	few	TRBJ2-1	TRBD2	CASSPLAGSANEQFF	TGTGCCAGCAGCCCCTTAGCGGGATCGGCCAATGAGCAGTTCTTC
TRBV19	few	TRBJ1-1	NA	CASSIGGRGTEAFF	TGTGCCAGTAGTATTGGGGGTCGGGGCACTGAAGCTTTCTTT
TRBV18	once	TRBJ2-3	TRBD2	CASSPSLASGSDTQYF	TGTGCCAGCTCACCATCTTTGGCTAGCGGGAGCGATACGCAGTATTTT
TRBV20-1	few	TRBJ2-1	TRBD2	CSAQTGTSGAEQFF	TGCAGTGCTCAGACCGGGACTAGTGGTGCGGAGCAGTTCTTC
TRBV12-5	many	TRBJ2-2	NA	CASGYTGGVNTGELFF	TGTGCTAGTGGTTACACGGGCGGGGTTAACACCGGGGAGCTGTTTTTT
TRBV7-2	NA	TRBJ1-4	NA	CASSPSGPTNEKLFF	TGTGCCAGCAGCCCCTCCGGACCAACTAATGAAAAACTGTTTTTT
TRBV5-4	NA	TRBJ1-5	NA	CASYRRYSNQPQHF	TGTGCCAGTTACAGGAGATATAGCAATCAGCCCCAGCATTTT
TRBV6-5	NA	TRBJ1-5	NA	CASSYNSNQPQHF	TGTGCCAGCAGTTACAATAGCAATCAGCCCCAGCATTTT
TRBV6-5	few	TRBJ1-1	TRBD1	CASSYSGTGDRAFF	TGTGCCAGCAGTTACTCCGGGACAGGGGACAGGGCTTTCTTT
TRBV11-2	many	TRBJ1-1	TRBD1	CASSTGTGENTEAFF	TGTGCCAGCAGCACCGGGACAGGGGAGAACACTGAAGCTTTCTTT
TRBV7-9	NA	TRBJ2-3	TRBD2	CASSLGTSGAVYTQYF	TGTGCCAGCAGCTTGGGGACTAGCGGGGCAGTGTATACGCAGTATTTT
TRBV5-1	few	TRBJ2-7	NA	CASSLQLGSYEQYF	TGCGCCAGCAGCTTGCAACTGGGGTCCTACGAGCAGTACTTC
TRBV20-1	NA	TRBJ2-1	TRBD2	CSASTSGINEQFF	TGCAGTGCTAGTACTAGCGGGATCAATGAGCAGTTCTTC
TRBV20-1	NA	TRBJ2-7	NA	CSARDLFAVLQDSYEQYF	TGCAGTGCTAGAGATCTGTTCGCCGTACTGCAGGACTCCTACGAGCAGTACTTC
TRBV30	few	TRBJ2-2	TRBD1	CAWSVGQGNTGELFF	TGTGCCTGGAGTGTTGGACAGGGGAACACCGGGGAGCTGTTTTTT
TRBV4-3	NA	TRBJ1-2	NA	CASSQDPNGANYGYTF	TGCGCCAGCAGCCAAGATCCGAACGGAGCTAACTATGGCTACACCTTC
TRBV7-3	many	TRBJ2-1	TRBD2	CASSWGTGTSGRARNEQFF	TGTGCCAGCAGCTGGGGGACCGGGACTAGCGGGAGGGCCCGGAATGAGCAGTTCTTC
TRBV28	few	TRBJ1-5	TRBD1	CASFTAPGTGSSQPQHF	TGTGCCAGCTTTACTGCCCCAGGGACAGGGAGCAGTCAGCCCCAGCATTTT
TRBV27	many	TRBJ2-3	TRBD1	CASSHDRGSTYRDTQYF	TGTGCCAGCAGTCACGACAGGGGTAGCACTTATCGGGATACGCAGTATTTT
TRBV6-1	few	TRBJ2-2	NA	CASSPGVVETMNTGELFF	TGTGCCAGCAGCCCCGGAGTTGTAGAGACTATGAACACCGGGGAGCTGTTTTTT
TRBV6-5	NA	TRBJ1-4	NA	CASSFTAERYEKLFF	TGTGCCAGCAGTTTCACGGCAGAGAGATATGAAAAACTGTTTTTT
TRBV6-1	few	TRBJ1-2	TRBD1	CASSRGALLGYTF	TGTGCCAGCAGCAGGGGGGCACTTCTTGGCTACACCTTC
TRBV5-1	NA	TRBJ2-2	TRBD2	CASSPGGTDTGELFF	TGCGCCAGCAGCCCCGGGGGGACCGACACCGGGGAGCTGTTTTTT
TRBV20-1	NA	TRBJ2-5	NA	CSARDPKRTQETQYF	TGCAGTGCTAGAGATCCGAAGCGGACCCAAGAGACCCAGTACTTC
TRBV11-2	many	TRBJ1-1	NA	CASSLGQIYTEAFF	TGTGCCAGCAGCTTAGGACAGATCTACACTGAAGCTTTCTTT
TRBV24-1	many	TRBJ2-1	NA	CATSSHPYNEQFF	TGTGCCACCAGTTCACACCCCTACAATGAGCAGTTCTTC
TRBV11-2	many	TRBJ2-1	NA	CASSLKANGWEQFF	TGTGCCAGCAGCTTAAAGGCCAATGGATGGGAGCAGTTCTTC
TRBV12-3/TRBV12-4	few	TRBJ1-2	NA	CASSSAWGYTF	TGTGCCAGCAGTTCCGCCTGGGGCTACACCTTC
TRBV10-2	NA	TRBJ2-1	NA	CASSDVGREQFF	TGCGCCAGCAGTGATGTCGGTCGGGAGCAGTTCTTC
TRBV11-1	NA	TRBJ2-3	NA	CASSLEAGRTGTHVTDTQYF	TGTGCCAGCAGCTTAGAGGCAGGGCGGACCGGGACACACGTCACAGATACGCAGTATTTT
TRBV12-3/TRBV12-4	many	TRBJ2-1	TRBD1	CASSLWDRGGVNEQFF	TGTGCCAGCAGTCTTTGGGACAGGGGGGGGGTGAATGAGCAGTTCTTC
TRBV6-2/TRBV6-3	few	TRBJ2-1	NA	CASSFSRHGTSNEQFF	TGTGCCAGCAGTTTTTCGCGGCACGGCACAAGTAATGAGCAGTTCTTC